The clone carrying this TCR beta chain was observed many times. The entry originates in a study of HIV-infected patients and healthy controls. cDNA was made from around 0.45 ug RNA using alpha and beta constant primers. Each of the alpha and beta chains got its own library through chain-specific third strand synthesis with indices. TCRdb itself ran the 5' RACE reads through MiXCR, one entry per CDR3 protein. This sample carries approximately 22,000 distinct CDR3 sequences, roughly 7.9% of them seen once, and the ten largest clones take 3% to 4.5%. The repertoire came from unfractionated whole blood and reflected all unsorted peripheral T cells. Per the germline V gene, CDR1 is SGHVS and CDR2 is FQNEAQ. V lost 5 bases and J lost 5, with 10 bases in between. This CDR3 has 13 amino acids.

This TCR was sampled from an adult in good health. The J gene is TRBJ1-5, the V gene TRBV7-8; tentative D call: TRBD1 (5 bases). The sample taken for sequencing was blood. CDR3 DNA sequence: TGTGCCAGCAGCCAGGGCGGGGATCAGCCCCAGCATTTT. This encodes CASSQGGDQPQHF.